This T cell receptor (beta chain) was obtained from a study of control samples from healthy donors and cancer patients. Produced via immunoSEQ multiplex PCR; TCRdb's table is partial and in-frame only. Here the sample spans around 6,000 clones, roughly 72% being singletons. The sequence derives from a male donor with melanoma. Sample: formalin-fixed, paraffin-embedded tissue.

In nucleotides, the CDR3 is TGTGCCAGCAGCTCGGACCCGGGACTAGCGGGAGAGCGGTATGAGCAGTTCTTC. Protein product: CASSSDPGLAGERYEQFF. V usage is TRBV7-8 and J usage is TRBJ2-1; 14 bases line up with TRBD2. The V and J ends lost 4 bases and 8 bases, in that order; junction bases with no gene match: 13. The CDR3 is made up of 18 amino acids. Per the germline V gene, CDR1 is SGHVS and CDR2 is FQNEAQ.